This T cell receptor (beta chain) was found in a study of T cells in Graves' hyperthyroidism and ophthalmopathy. Study-wide findings and caveats: Expanded thyroid clonotypes (above 0.001) were mostly also found in blood.

The investigators amplified TCR beta CDR3 regions from RNA transcripts. A set of HTBI primers served as the primers for a first-round RT-PCR of the TCR CDR3. Via MiXCR, TCRdb re-called the multiplex PCR reads, giving one row per CDR3 protein. Of a few hundred thousand distinct CDR3 sequences listed, over 35% are singletons. Trimming stripped 5 bases from V and 0 bases from J, with 13 bases between. The CDR3 length is 16 residues. Germline V gene lookup returns CDR1 SGHTA and CDR2 FQGNSA. There are many counts of this clonotype. What it binds is unknown. This chain connects TRBV7-2 to TRBJ2-2; D unresolved. The sequenced sample consisted of peripheral blood or thyroid tissue (not recorded which). This TCR was sampled from an adult woman with Graves' disease, either hyperthyroidism or ophthalmopathy (not recorded which). CDR3 protein: CASSPVGFSNTGELFF. CDR3 nucleotides: TGTGCCAGCAGCCCAGTGGGTTTTTCGAACACCGGGGAGCTGTTTTTT.